This T cell receptor (beta chain) was profiled in a study of control samples from healthy donors and cancer patients. Clones were read by immunoSEQ multiplex PCR, and TCRdb kept only the in-frame ones, dropping some. The repertoire holds 50,000 or so clones, with approximately 95% as singletons. CDR1 and CDR2 from the germline V gene are SGHRS and YFSETQ. Trimming pared 0 bases from V and 8 bases from J, leaving 14 bases between. The CDR3 totals 14 residues. The source material was blood. The TCR originated in a woman younger than 35 in good health. This chain joins TRBV5-1 and TRBJ1-2; D not resolved. Written as DNA, the CDR3 is TGCGCCAGCAGCTTGGAGGTGCCTCCTAAGGGCTACACCTTC. It translates to CASSLEVPPKGYTF. The whole variable domain, filled in from reference TRBV5-1 and TRBJ1-2, reads KAGVTQTPRYLIKTRGQQVTLSCSPISGHRSVSWYQQTPGQGLQFLFEYFSETQRNKGNFPGRFSGRQFSNSRSEMNVSTLELGDSALYLCASSLEVPPKGYTFGSGTRLTVV.